The TCR beta chain described here comes from a study of cytomegalovirus exposure and HLA in healthy donors. At the level of the study: Across 350 to 500 genotyped donors, more than 75% landed in the Caucasian-associated ancestry cluster.

The CDR3 spans 15 residues. Per germline, CDR1 SGHNT and CDR2 YYREEE (reference sequence). Trimming removed 5 bases from V and 4 bases from J; junction bases left unmatched: 7. Concerning this clone itself: What it recognizes is unknown.

Study-level points and caveats: The study put about 180 TCR beta chains on its list as cytomegalovirus-associated.

It was with 60 Vbeta and 13 Jbeta primers that the PCR ran. Assay: immunoSEQ multiplex PCR; the TCRdb copy retains only in-frame clones and omits some. In total, the table holds about 48,000 clones. The receptor's source is a male donor in good health and CMV-seropositive. J is TRBJ2-2 and V is TRBV5-4, with TRBD2 matching 8 bases. Material for sequencing was PBMCs. CDR3: CASRPGGVGTGELFF. CDR3 DNA: TGTGCCAGCAGGCCCGGGGGGGTAGGCACCGGGGAGCTGTTTTTT.